The TCR beta chain under discussion was sequenced for a study of shared clonotypes between healthy human individuals. Into CD45RA+ naive and CD45RA-negative memory subsets, the CD4+ cells were split. This clone was detected once. What it binds is not known. Clones were read by immunoSEQ multiplex PCR, and TCRdb kept only the in-frame ones, dropping some. The repertoire includes 2 million to 2.5 million clones, approximately 96% of them detected once, and roughly 0.13% sits in the top ten. Whole-study results and caveats: Genetic and exposure-history diversity was limited by the few donors.

The sequenced sample was naive CD4+ T cells sorted from blood. Described subset: CD45RA+ positively selected. The receptor's source is a man aged 18 to 29 in good health.

CDR3 residues: CASSLASTGGLSYEQYF. The CDR3 DNA reads TGTGCCAGCAGCTTAGCTTCGACAGGGGGGCTTTCCTACGAGCAGTACTTC. The rearrangement joins TRBV11-2 to TRBJ2-7; 9 nucleotides match TRBD1. This CDR3 has 17 residues. Germline loops: CDR1 SGHAT, CDR2 FQNNGV. J was trimmed by 1 base and V by 1 base; bases with no gene match: 8.